One and the same sample provided the 13 T cell receptor beta chains below, sequenced in a study of shared clonotypes between healthy human individuals. Some clones are missing from TCRdb's copy, which holds only in-frame ones; the method was immunoSEQ multiplex PCR. Of 2 million to 2.5 million clones in the sample, approximately 94% were seen once. The material sequenced was naive CD4+ T cells sorted from blood. Subset: CD45RA+ positively selected. Receptor source: a man between 18 and 35 years old in good health.

The chain recombines TRBV6-5 with TRBJ2-2, with 7 positions matching TRBD1. V lost 5 bases, J lost 0 bases, and 3 bases stayed unmatched. The CDR3 is made up of 15 amino acids. CDR1 is MNHEY, CDR2 SVGAGI, per germline. The CDR3 reads CASSGGQSNTGELFF. For the CDR3, the DNA is TGTGCCAGCAGTGGGGGACAGTCGAACACCGGGGAGCTGTTTTTT.

This clone has only one observation. This chain uses TRBV6-1 with TRBJ2-7, with 7 bases aligning to TRBD1. There are 14 residues in the CDR3. Germline V gene sequence: CDR1 MNHNS, CDR2 SASEGT. V dropped 7 bases and J dropped 3; count of bases not matched to a gene: 9. CDR3 amino acids: CASTEGGTSYEQYF. For the CDR3, the DNA is TGTGCCAGCACCGAAGGGGGCACCAGCTACGAGCAGTACTTC.

The chain combines TRBV6-5 with TRBJ1-2; D call uncertain. Between the trimmed V and J ends, which lost 4 bases and 7 bases, there was a span of 13 bases. This CDR3 is built from 13 residues. Germline V CDR1 and CDR2: MNHEY, SVGAGI. The CDR3 region is CASSSVGALGYTF. The CDR3 DNA is TGTGCCAGCAGTTCCGTAGGAGCTCTTGGCTACACCTTC.

The gene calls are TRBV19 and TRBJ2-7, with D perhaps TRBD1 or TRBD2 (7 bases each). V shed 8 bases and J shed 5 bases, with 19 bases lying between them. CDR1 and CDR2 from the germline V gene are LNHDA and SQIVND (reference sequence). CDR3 length: 14 residues. The CDR3 loop is CASQNRGGNHEQYF. The CDR3 nucleotides are TGTGCCAGTCAGAACAGGGGAGGGAATCACGAGCAGTACTTC.

This clone has a single count. Additional DNA sequences in this sample encode the identical CDR3. The chain has TRBV5-4 and TRBJ2-3; TRBD2 agrees at 12 bases. The germline V gene encodes CDR1 SGHNT and CDR2 YYREEE (reference sequence). V shed 5 bases and J 5 bases; nucleotides not matched to a gene: 3. The CDR3 is 14 amino acids. This chain's CDR3 is CASSLGLAGDTQYF. In DNA form, the CDR3 reads TGTGCCAGCAGTCTGGGACTAGCGGGAGATACGCAGTATTTT.

The rearrangement joins TRBV29-1 to TRBJ2-5; TRBD1 matches at 7 bases. J lost 0 bases, V lost 6 bases, and 7 bases had no gene match. CDR1 is SQVTM and CDR2 is ANQGSEA in the germline V gene. The CDR3 runs to 14 residues. The CDR3 spells CSVAPQGNQETQYF. The CDR3 nucleotides are TGCAGCGTCGCCCCACAGGGGAACCAAGAGACCCAGTACTTC.

This sequence joins TRBV11-2 and TRBJ2-3, with TRBD2 matching 8 bases. The V gene end was trimmed by 6 bases and the J gene end by 4 bases; junction bases not matched to a gene: 9. Per germline, CDR1 SGHAT and CDR2 FQNNGV. The CDR3 length is 15 residues. CDR3 DNA sequence: TGTGCCAGCAGAAATCTCCCCGGGAGGGCAGATACGCAGTATTTT. Its translation is CASRNLPGRADTQYF.

The rearrangement joins TRBV12-5 to TRBJ2-7, with 7 bases lining up with TRBD1. J lost 0 bases, V lost 0 bases, and 11 bases had no gene match. Germline V gene lookup returns CDR1 LGHNT and CDR2 FRNRAP. CDR3 length: 18 amino acids. The CDR3 DNA sequence: TGTGCTAGTGGTTTGGTACAGGAGACAGGGAAAATCTCCTACGAGCAGTACTTC. As protein: CASGLVQETGKISYEQYF.

V gene TRBV11-2 combines with J gene TRBJ2-7; D tentatively fits TRBD1 or TRBD2 (5 bases each). Germline-derived CDR1 and CDR2 are SGHAT and FQNNGV. The ends were cut back, 4 bases at V and 3 bases at J, with 22 bases in the middle. This CDR3 comprises 17 residues. CDR3: CASSSQYRTFLNYEQYF. Written as DNA, the CDR3 is TGTGCCAGCAGCTCCCAATACAGGACTTTTCTAAACTACGAGCAGTACTTC. The full variable domain, rest sourced from reference TRBV11-2 and TRBJ2-7, is EAGVAQSPRYKIIEKRQSVAFWCNPISGHATLYWYQQILGQGPKLLIQFQNNGVVDDSQLPKDRFSAERLKGVDSTLKIQPAKLEDSAVYLCASSSQYRTFLNYEQYFGPGTRLTVT.

J is TRBJ2-1 and V is TRBV5-4; possible D gene TRBD1, 6 bases. The CDR3 sequence is 13 residues long. Germline CDR1 reads SGHNT; CDR2 reads YYREEE (reference sequence). Between the trimmed V and J ends, which lost 4 bases and 6 bases, there was a span of 11 bases. CDR3 coding DNA: TGTGCCAGCAGCCCGACGGACAGCAATGAGCAGTTCTTC. This encodes CASSPTDSNEQFF. Variable domain in full (rest from reference TRBV5-4 and TRBJ2-1): ETGVTQSPTHLIKTRGQQVTLRCSSQSGHNTVSWYQQALGQGPQFIFQYYREEENGRGNFPPRFSGLQFPNYSSELNVNALELDDSALYLCASSPTDSNEQFFGPGTRLTVL.

V usage is TRBV4-1 and J usage is TRBJ2-7; possible D gene TRBD1, 5 bases. Per the germline V gene, CDR1 is MGHRA and CDR2 is YSYEKL. The CDR3 is made up of 17 amino acids. V was trimmed by 0 bases and J by 1 base, leaving 16 bases between them. The CDR3 protein is CASSQEQAAFRSYEQYF. CDR3 DNA: TGCGCCAGCAGCCAAGAACAGGCCGCTTTCCGGTCCTACGAGCAGTACTTC.

There are a few counts of this clone. V usage is TRBV28 and J usage is TRBJ2-7; the D gene is possibly TRBD1 (5 bases). Deletions cut 2 bases from V and 6 bases from J, with 8 bases between. The CDR3 has 12 amino acids. From germline, CDR1 is MDHEN and CDR2 SYDVKM. The CDR3 sequence: CASSLVGAEQYF. In DNA, the CDR3 is TGTGCCAGCAGTTTAGTAGGGGCCGAGCAGTACTTC.

This chain links TRBV7-9 with TRBJ2-4, with TRBD2 identical over 13 bases. The V segment lost 5 bases and the J segment 4 bases; nucleotides outside the gene matches: 11. The germline V gene has CDR1 SEHNR and CDR2 FQNEAQ (reference sequence). CDR3 length: 18 amino acids. DNA of the CDR3: TGTGCCAGCAGCCCGGGACTAGCGGGGCTTAAAGTAAAAAACATTCAGTACTTC. Its protein is CASSPGLAGLKVKNIQYF.